The next 10 T cell receptor beta chains were all read from a single sample in a study of blood T cell repertoires in COVID-19. The protocol was immunoSEQ multiplex PCR, while the TCRdb copy is restricted to in-frame clones and leaves out a portion. The table includes about 200,000 clones, around 90% detected once. The specimen was peripheral blood. The receptors derive from a man in his 60s with acute or convalescent COVID-19.

The CDR3 sequence is CASSNRFREQYF. CDR3 in DNA: TGTGCCAGCAGCAACCGTTTCAGGGAGCAGTACTTC. The chain has TRBV21-1 and TRBJ2-7; TRBD1, the table's D call, lacks a check against the DNA. TRBV21-1 is termed a pseudogene. The CDR3 is 12 amino acids.

The chain employs TRBV19 and TRBJ2-1; weak D call: TRBD2 (6 bases). Trimming stripped 6 bases from V and 2 bases from J, with 17 bases between. This CDR3 is built from 16 residues. Germline V gene sequence: CDR1 LNHDA, CDR2 SQIVND (reference sequence). CDR3 in DNA: TGTGCCAGTAGCTTGGGGACTTTCCTTGCCTACAATGAGCAGTTCTTC. Translated: CASSLGTFLAYNEQFF. Complete variable domain (other parts from reference TRBV19 and TRBJ2-1): DGGITQSPKYLFRKEGQNVTLSCEQNLNHDAMYWYRQDPGQGLRLIYYSQIVNDFQKGDIAEGYSVSREKKESFPLTVTSAQKNPTAFYLCASSLGTFLAYNEQFFGPGTRLTVL.

This chain connects TRBV9 to TRBJ2-3; 11 bases fit TRBD1. The V gene's germline CDR1 is SGDLS and CDR2 YYNGEE. V lost 4 bases, J lost 1 base, and 2 bases stayed unmatched. The CDR3 extends over 15 amino acids. CDR3 nucleotides: TGTGCCAGCAGCCGGGACAGGGGGGGCACAGATACGCAGTATTTT. Protein product: CASSRDRGGTDTQYF.

The chain has TRBV15 and TRBJ1-1; no definite D call. Germline-derived CDR1 and CDR2 are LNHNV and YYDKDF (reference sequence). The CDR3 sequence is 14 residues long. Trimming removed 4 bases from V and 0 bases from J, with 9 bases in between. CDR3 in amino acids: CATSMTAVNTEAFF. The CDR3 DNA sequence: TGTGCCACCAGCATGACTGCAGTGAACACTGAAGCTTTCTTT. Full variable domain (remainder filled in from reference TRBV15 and TRBJ1-1): DAMVIQNPRYQVTQFGKPVTLSCSQTLNHNVMYWYQQKSSQAPKLLFHYYDKDFNNEADTPDNFQSRRPNTSFCFLDIRSPGLGDTAMYLCATSMTAVNTEAFFGQGTRLTVV.

The DNA of the CDR3 is TGTGCCAGCAGCCCACCCCCTCCGGGATCAAACTATGGCTACACCTTC. It encodes CASSPPPPGSNYGYTF. The chain recombines TRBV7-6 with TRBJ1-2, with no clear D. Trimming took off 5 bases at V and 2 bases at J, with 18 bases between the two ends. CDR3 length: 16 amino acids. Germline assignment: CDR1 SGHVS and CDR2 FNYEAQ.

V usage is TRBV7-9 and J usage is TRBJ1-1; weak D call: TRBD1 (5 bases). The germline CDR1 and CDR2 sequences are SEHNR and FQNEAQ (reference sequence). V lost 1 base, J lost 0 bases, and 12 bases lay in between. The CDR3 extends over 16 amino acids. The CDR3 DNA reads TGTGCCAGCAGCTTAGTTCGGGGGACGGTGAACACTGAAGCTTTCTTT. Its translation is CASSLVRGTVNTEAFF.

The chain employs TRBV11-2 and TRBJ2-7; TRBD1 aligns across 9 bases. The CDR3 contains 14 residues. The V and J ends lost 1 base and 3 bases, in that order; junction bases with no gene match: 1. Germline assignment: CDR1 SGHAT and CDR2 FQNNGV. The DNA for the CDR3 is TGTGCCAGCAGCTTAGGACAGGGGGGCTACGAGCAGTACTTC. This sequence encodes CASSLGQGGYEQYF.

The chain employs TRBV14 and TRBJ2-5; 9 bases line up with TRBD2. The CDR3 runs to 15 residues. Germline values: CDR1 SGHDN, CDR2 FVKESK. Trimming removed 0 bases from V and 4 bases from J; junction bases left unmatched: 3. The DNA for the CDR3 is TGTGCCAGCAGCCAAGAAGTAGCGGGGGTAGAGACCCAGTACTTC. Protein product: CASSQEVAGVETQYF.

The rearrangement uses TRBV27 and TRBJ2-7; D call uncertain. The CDR3 loop spans 14 amino acids. The germline V gene has CDR1 MNHEY and CDR2 SMNVEV (reference sequence). Deletions cut 4 bases from V and 5 bases from J, with 15 bases between. In DNA form, the CDR3 reads TGTGCCAGCAGTTCTGTCCCCCTCCCCCACGAGCAGTACTTC. Its protein product is CASSSVPLPHEQYF.

The chain employs TRBV18 and TRBJ2-1; perhaps TRBD2 as D (6 bases). Germline loops: CDR1 KGHSH, CDR2 LQKENI. The CDR3 contains 13 residues. The ends were cut back, 4 bases at V and 10 bases at J, with 14 bases in the middle. The CDR3 sequence is CASSLTDSGEQFF. In DNA, the CDR3 is TGTGCCAGCTCACTTACTGATAGCGGAGAGCAGTTCTTC.